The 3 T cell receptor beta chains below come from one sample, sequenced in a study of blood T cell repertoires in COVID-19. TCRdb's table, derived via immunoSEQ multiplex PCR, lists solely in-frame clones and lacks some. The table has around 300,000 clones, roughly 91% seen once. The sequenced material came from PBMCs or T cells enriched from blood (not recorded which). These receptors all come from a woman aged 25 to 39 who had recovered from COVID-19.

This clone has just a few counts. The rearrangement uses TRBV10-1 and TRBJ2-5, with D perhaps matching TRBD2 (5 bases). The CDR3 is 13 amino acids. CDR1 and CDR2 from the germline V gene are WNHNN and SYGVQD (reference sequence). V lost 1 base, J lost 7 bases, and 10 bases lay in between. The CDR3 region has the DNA TGCGCCAGCAGTGAGTGGTGGACTGGGACCCAGTACTTC. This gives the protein CASSEWWTGTQYF.

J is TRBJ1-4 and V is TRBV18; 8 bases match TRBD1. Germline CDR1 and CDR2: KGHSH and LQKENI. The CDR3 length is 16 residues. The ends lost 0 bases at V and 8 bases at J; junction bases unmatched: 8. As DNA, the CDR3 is TGTGCCAGCTCACCACCGGCGACAGGGGTTAACGAAAAACTGTTTTTT. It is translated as CASSPPATGVNEKLFF. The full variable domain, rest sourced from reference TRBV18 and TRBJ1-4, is NAGVMQNPRHLVRRRGQEARLRCSPMKGHSHVYWYRQLPEEGLKFMVYLQKENIIDESGMPKERFSAEFPKEGPSILRIQQVVRGDSAAYFCASSPPATGVNEKLFFGSGTQLSVL.

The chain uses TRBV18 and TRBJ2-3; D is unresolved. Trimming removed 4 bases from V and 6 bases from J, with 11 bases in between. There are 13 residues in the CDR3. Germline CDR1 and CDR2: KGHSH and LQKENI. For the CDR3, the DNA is TGTGCCAGCTCACTCCTGCAGTGGGATACGCAGTATTTT. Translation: CASSLLQWDTQYF. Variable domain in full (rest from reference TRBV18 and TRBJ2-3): NAGVMQNPRHLVRRRGQEARLRCSPMKGHSHVYWYRQLPEEGLKFMVYLQKENIIDESGMPKERFSAEFPKEGPSILRIQQVVRGDSAAYFCASSLLQWDTQYFGPGTRLTVL.